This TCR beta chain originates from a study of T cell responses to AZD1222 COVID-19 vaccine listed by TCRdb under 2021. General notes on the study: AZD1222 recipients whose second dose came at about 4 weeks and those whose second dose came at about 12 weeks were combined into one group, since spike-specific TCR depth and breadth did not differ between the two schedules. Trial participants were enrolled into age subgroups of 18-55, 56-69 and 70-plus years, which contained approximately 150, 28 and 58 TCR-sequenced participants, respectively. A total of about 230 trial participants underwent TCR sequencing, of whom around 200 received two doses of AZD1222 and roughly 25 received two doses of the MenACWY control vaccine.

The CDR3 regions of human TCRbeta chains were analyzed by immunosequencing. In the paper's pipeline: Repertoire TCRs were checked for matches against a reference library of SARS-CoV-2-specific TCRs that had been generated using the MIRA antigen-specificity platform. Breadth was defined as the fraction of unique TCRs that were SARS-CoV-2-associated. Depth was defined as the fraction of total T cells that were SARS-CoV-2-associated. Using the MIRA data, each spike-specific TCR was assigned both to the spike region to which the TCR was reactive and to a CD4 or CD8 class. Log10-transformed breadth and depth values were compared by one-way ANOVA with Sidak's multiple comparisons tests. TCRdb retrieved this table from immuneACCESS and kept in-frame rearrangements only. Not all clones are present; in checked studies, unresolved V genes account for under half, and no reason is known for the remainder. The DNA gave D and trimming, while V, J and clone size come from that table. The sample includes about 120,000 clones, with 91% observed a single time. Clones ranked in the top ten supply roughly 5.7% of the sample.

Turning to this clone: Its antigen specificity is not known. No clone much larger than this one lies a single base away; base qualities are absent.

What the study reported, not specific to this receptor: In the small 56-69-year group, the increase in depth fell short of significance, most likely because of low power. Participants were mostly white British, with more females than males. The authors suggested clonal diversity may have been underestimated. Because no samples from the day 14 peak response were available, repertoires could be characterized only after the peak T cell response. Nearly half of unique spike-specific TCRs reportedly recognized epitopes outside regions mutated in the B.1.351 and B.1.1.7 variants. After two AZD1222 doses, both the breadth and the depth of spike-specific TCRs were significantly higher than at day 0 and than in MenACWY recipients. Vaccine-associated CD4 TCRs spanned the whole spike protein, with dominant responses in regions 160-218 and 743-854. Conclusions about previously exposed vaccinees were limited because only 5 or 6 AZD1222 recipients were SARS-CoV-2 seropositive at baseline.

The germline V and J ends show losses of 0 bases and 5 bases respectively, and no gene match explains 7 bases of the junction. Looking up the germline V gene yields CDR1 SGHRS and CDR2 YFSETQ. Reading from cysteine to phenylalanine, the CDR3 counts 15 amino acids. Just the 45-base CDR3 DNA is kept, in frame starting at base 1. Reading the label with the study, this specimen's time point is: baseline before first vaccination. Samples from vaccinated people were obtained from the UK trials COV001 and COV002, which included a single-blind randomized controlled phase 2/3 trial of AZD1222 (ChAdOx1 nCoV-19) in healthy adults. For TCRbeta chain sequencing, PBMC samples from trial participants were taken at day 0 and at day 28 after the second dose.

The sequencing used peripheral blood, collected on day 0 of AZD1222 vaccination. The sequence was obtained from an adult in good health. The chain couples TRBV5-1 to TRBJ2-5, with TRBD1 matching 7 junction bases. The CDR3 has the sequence CASSLGSTGYETQYF. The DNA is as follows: TGCGCCAGCAGCTTGGGCTCGACAGGGTATGAGACCCAGTACTTC.